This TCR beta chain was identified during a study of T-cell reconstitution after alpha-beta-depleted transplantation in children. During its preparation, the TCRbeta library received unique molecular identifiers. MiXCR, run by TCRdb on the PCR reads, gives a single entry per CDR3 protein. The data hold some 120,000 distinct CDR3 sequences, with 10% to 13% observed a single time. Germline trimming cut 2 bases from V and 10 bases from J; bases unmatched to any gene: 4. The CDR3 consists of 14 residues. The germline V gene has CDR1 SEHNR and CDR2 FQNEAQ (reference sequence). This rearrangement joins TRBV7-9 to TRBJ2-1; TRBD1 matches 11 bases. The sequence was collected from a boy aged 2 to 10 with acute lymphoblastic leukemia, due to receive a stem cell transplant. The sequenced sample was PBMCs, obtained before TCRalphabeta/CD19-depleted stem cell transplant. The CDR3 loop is CASSLKGDRGEQFF. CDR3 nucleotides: TGTGCCAGCAGCTTAAAAGGGGACAGGGGGGAGCAGTTCTTC.